This T cell receptor beta chain stems from a study of Ad26.COV2.S vaccination and SARS-CoV-2 variants. Study-wide context: Ad26.COV2.S, an intramuscular injection, was given once or twice 56 days apart. Study-wide results and limits: Placebo recipients had lower spike-specific TCR breadth than vaccine recipients. Possibly, TCR breadth and depth analyses underestimated total T cell responses.

About this clone: As yet, its antigen is unknown.

From germline, CDR1 is SQVTM and CDR2 ANQGSEA. The CDR3 covers 12 residues. Stated treatment: about 20 received Ad26.COV2.S at low or high dose, single or two shots; roughly five received placebo; per-sample allocation not given. Collection of samples fell on day 63 after the first vaccine or placebo injection. This person who donated was an adult of 18-55 years in Boston. Sequencing used immunoSEQ multiplex PCR; TCRdb keeps in-frame clones, though not all of them. The sample comprises about 400,000 clones, around 89% of which are singletons, and over 1.5% rests with the top ten. The sample was peripheral blood, taken in a trial of Ad26.COV2.S vaccine versus placebo. This TCR was recovered from a person aged 18-65 years who received the Ad26.COV2.S COVID-19 vaccine or a placebo. V gene TRBV29-1 combines with J gene TRBJ1-4; the D is unclear. CDR3 DNA: TGCATCGCTCGAGGGCGGAGTGAAAAACTGTTTTTT. This encodes CIARGRSEKLFF.